Included here is one T cell receptor beta chain sequence, with context. This clone has just a few counts. Which antigen it targets is not known. Per-base qualities were not stored, and no clone one base away is much larger. This entry comes from a study of blood T cell repertoires in COVID-19 (dated by TCRdb to the early 2020s). A note on the overall study: Samples covering the acute and convalescent phases of COVID-19 were provided by collaborators in the United States, Italy and Spain. The prospective study material was composed of cDNA or gDNA derived from T cells, B-cell-depleted T cells, or PBMCs. Deeply sampled blood TCRbeta repertoires from subjects exposed to, actively infected with, or recovered from COVID-19 were included in the dataset. The repertoires were released in a freely available public database meant as a resource for research on the immune response to SARS-CoV-2. The samples were drawn from the first 160 participants of the ongoing ImmuneRACE study and from 1,200 or so subjects provided by 6 global collaborators. The sample metadata nearly always contained a de-identified subject ID, COVID-19 status, age in years and sex. Where available, HLA class I and class II types were obtained from metadata supplied by the sample provider rather than from assay-based typing. Results the study describes overall, beyond this receptor: Clinical and demographic metadata were provided uncurated, with the amount varying by source and participant.

The collaborating institutions used their own protocols to collect whole blood in K2EDTA tubes. For TCRbeta analysis, collaborator samples were shipped as frozen whole blood, as isolated PBMCs, or as DNA extracted from either sample type. The immunoSEQ Assay, a bias-controlled multiplex PCR, was used to amplify TCRbeta CDR3 regions from genomic DNA. Regarding the original processing steps: The number of nucleated cells in each sample was estimated from the amplification of reference gene primers within the assay. To quantify the absolute abundance of each unique TCRbeta CDR3 rearrangement, sequence reads were collapsed and filtered. Productive Simpson clonality was computed per sample as the square root of Simpson's diversity index over productive rearrangements. TCRdb provides this immuneACCESS table in a form limited to in-frame rearrangements. Some clones are lacking; in checked studies, under half of them reflect an unresolved V gene, and why the rest are absent is not known. For V, J and clone size, that table is used; D and trimming come from the DNA. The sample yields approximately 180,000 clones; 87% were counted once. About 22% of the sample comes from the top ten.

Taken from cysteine to phenylalanine, the CDR3 has 15 residues. The DNA shown is the 45-base CDR3, in frame from base 1. From the germline V gene, CDR1 is SNHLY and CDR2 is FYNNEI. V is cut by 1 base and J by 2 bases, and the space between the germline ends is 10 bases. The receptor comes from a man aged 60-69 years with active or convalescent COVID-19. The rearranged chain carries TRBV2 and TRBJ2-3, with the D gene not clear enough to name. Sequencing was carried out using peripheral blood. The CDR3 in this case is CASSEDYTNTDTQYF. The bases read TGTGCCAGCAGTGAAGACTACACGAACACAGATACGCAGTATTTT.